This record covers a single T cell receptor (beta chain). The antigen remains undetermined. Investigators isolated RNA and reverse transcribed it into cDNA to act as the sequencing template. The protocol was immunoSEQ multiplex PCR, while the TCRdb copy is restricted to in-frame clones and leaves out a portion. Of 160,000 or so clones in the sample, around half were seen once. Germline V gene lookup returns CDR1 SQVTM and CDR2 ANQGSEA. The CDR3 runs to 13 residues. Trimming at V came to 6 bases and at J to 10 bases, leaving 8 bases not matched to a gene. The entry originates in a study of CD8+ T cells in alopecia areata. The wider study: A regimen of oral tofacitinib, 5 to 10 mg twice daily, was given to treated patients. Study-level results: Sequences from scalp samples also cover resident alphabeta T cells of normal skin. Among patients, TCR sharing was less clear than in mice, a difference possibly due in part to HLA diversity in the patient population.

Alopecia areata patients gave lesional scalp punch biopsies and peripheral blood samples. V is TRBV29-1 and J is TRBJ2-1; 11 bases fit TRBD2. This material consisted of CD8+ T cells sorted from blood, taken at week 0. The source of this sequence is a human donor with alopecia areata. The CDR3 coding sequence is TGCAGCGTACCTAGCGGGGGGCTGGGGGAGCAGTTCTTC. Protein sequence: CSVPSGGLGEQFF.